This TCR beta chain was retrieved from a study of Ad26.COV2.S vaccination and SARS-CoV-2 variants. Generated by immunoSEQ multiplex PCR, the TCRdb table keeps only in-frame clones and is missing some. The data show around 320,000 clones, around four fifths seen once. Treatment given: some 20 received Ad26.COV2.S at low or high dose, single or two shots; 5 received placebo; per-sample allocation not given. Samples came from day 63 after the first vaccine or placebo injection. It was Wuhan-strain SARS-CoV-2 spike that the Ad26 vaccine vector expressed. Study-level points and caveats: Recipients given vaccine exceeded placebo recipients in spike-specific TCR breadth.

Comments on this clone: Its antigen remains unidentified.

Trimming pared 5 bases from V and 7 bases from J, leaving 17 bases between. The CDR3 sequence is 15 residues long. The germline V gene encodes CDR1 SGHAT and CDR2 FQNNGV. The sequence derives from a person between 18 and 59 years old who received the Ad26.COV2.S COVID-19 vaccine or a placebo. The chain couples TRBV11-2 to TRBJ1-4; tentatively, D is TRBD1 (5 bases). The sample was peripheral blood, taken in a trial of Ad26.COV2.S vaccine versus placebo. CDR3 region: CASSPTGTFIEKLFF. The CDR3 region has the DNA TGTGCCAGCAGCCCAACCGGGACCTTTATTGAAAAACTGTTTTTT.